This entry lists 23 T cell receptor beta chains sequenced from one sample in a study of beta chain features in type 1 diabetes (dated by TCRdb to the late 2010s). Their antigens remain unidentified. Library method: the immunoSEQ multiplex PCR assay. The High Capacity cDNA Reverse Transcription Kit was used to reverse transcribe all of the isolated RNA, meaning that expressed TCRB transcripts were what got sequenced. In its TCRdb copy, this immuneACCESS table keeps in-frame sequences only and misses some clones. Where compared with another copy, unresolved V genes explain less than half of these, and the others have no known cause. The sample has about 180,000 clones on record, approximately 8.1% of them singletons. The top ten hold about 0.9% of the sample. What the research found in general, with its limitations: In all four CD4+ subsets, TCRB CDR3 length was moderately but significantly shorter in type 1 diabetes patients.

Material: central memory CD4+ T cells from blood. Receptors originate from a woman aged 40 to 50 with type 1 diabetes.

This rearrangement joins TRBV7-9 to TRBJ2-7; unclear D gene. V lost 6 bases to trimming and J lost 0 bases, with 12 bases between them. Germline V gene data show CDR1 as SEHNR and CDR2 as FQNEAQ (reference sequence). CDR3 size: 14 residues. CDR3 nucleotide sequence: TGTGCCAGCAGGCCCGAGGAGATCTCCTACGAGCAGTACTTC. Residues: CASRPEEISYEQYF.

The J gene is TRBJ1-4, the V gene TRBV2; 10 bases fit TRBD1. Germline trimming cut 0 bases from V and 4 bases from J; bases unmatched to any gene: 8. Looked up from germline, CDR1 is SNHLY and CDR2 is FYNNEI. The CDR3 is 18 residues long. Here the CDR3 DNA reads TGTGCCAGCAGTGAAGCGGAGGGGGACAGGGGTGGTAATGAAAAACTGTTTTTT. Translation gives CASSEAEGDRGGNEKLFF.

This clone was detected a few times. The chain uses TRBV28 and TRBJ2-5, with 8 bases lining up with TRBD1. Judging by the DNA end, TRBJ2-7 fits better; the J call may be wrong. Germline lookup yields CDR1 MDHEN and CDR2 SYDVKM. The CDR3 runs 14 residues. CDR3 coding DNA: TGTGCCAGCAGTTGGGCGACAGGGGCCAACGAGCAGTACTTC. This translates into CASSWATGANEQYF.

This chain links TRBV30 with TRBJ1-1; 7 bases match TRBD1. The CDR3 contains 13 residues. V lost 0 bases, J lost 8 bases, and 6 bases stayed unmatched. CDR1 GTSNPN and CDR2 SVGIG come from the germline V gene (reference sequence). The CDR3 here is CAWSVLQGQEAFF. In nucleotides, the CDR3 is TGTGCCTGGAGTGTACTTCAGGGACAGGAAGCTTTCTTT.

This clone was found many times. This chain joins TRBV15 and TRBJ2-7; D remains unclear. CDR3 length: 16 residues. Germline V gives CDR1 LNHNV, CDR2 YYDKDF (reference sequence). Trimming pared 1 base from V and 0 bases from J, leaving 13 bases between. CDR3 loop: CATSRGVIRSSYEQYF. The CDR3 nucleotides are TGTGCCACCAGCAGAGGGGTTATCCGGAGCTCCTACGAGCAGTACTTC.

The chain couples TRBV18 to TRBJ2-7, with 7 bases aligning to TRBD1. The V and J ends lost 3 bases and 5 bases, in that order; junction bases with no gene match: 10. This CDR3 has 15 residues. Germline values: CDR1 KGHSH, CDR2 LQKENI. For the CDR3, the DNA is TGTGCCAGCTCACCGACGACAGGGATGGGTCACGAGCAGTACTTC. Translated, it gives CASSPTTGMGHEQYF.

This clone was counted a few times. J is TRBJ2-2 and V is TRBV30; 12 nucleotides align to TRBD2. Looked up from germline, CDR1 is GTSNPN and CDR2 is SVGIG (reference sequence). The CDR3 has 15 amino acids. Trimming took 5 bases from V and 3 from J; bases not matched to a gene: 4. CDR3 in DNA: TGTGCCTGGCAGCTAGCGGGAGGGCACACCGGGGAGCTGTTTTTT. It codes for CAWQLAGGHTGELFF.

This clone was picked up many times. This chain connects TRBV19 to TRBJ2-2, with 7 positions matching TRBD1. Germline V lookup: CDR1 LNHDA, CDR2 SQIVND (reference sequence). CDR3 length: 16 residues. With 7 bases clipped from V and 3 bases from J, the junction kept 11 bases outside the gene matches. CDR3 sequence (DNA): TGTGCCAGTATGGGACCGGGACAGCTCTACACCGGGGAGCTGTTTTTT. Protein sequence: CASMGPGQLYTGELFF.

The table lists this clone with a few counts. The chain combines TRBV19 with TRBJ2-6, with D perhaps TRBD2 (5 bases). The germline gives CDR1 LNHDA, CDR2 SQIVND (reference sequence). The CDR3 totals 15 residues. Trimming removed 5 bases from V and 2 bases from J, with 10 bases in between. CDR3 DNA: TGTGCCAGTAGTCCCGAGGGCGCTGGGGCCAACGTCCTGACTTTC. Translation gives CASSPEGAGANVLTF. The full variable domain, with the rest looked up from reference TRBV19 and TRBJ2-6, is DGGITQSPKYLFRKEGQNVTLSCEQNLNHDAMYWYRQDPGQGLRLIYYSQIVNDFQKGDIAEGYSVSREKKESFPLTVTSAQKNPTAFYLCASSPEGAGANVLTFGAGSRLTVL.

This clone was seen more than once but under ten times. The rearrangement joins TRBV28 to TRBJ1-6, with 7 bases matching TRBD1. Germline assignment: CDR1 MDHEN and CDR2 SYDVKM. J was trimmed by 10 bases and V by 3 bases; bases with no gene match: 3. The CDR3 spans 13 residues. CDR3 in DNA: TGTGCCAGCAGTTTTTCAGGGGGGTCACCCCTCCACTTT. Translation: CASSFSGGSPLHF. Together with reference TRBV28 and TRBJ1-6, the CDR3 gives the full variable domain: DVKVTQSSRYLVKRTGEKVFLECVQDMDHENMFWYRQDPGLGLRLIYFSYDVKMKEKGDIPEGYSVSREKKERFSLILESASTNQTSMYLCASSFSGGSPLHFGNGTRLTVT.

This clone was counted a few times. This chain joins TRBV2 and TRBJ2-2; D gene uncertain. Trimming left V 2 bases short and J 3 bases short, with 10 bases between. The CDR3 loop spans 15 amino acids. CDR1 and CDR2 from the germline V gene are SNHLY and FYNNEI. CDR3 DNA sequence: TGTGCCAGCAGTGAACGCAGCGCCCACACCGGGGAGCTGTTTTTT. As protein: CASSERSAHTGELFF.

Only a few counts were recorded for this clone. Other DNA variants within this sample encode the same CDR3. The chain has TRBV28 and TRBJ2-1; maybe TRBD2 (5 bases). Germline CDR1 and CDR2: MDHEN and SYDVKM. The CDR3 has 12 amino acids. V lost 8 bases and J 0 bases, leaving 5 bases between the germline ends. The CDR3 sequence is CASGSSYNEQFF. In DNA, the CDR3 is TGTGCCAGCGGGAGCTCCTACAATGAGCAGTTCTTC.

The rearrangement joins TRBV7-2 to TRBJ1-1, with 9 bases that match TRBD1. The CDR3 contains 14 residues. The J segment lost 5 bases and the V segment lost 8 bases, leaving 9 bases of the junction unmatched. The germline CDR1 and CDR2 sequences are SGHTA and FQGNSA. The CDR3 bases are TGTGCCAGCGCCGACAGGGGGAGGGGAACTGAAGCTTTCTTT. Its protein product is CASADRGRGTEAFF.

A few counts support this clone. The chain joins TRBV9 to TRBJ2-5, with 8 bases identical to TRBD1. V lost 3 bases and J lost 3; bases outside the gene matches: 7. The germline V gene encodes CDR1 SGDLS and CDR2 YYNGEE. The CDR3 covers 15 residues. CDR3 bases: TGTGCCAGCAGCGCTACGACAGGGGCGGAAGAGACCCAGTACTTC. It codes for CASSATTGAEETQYF.

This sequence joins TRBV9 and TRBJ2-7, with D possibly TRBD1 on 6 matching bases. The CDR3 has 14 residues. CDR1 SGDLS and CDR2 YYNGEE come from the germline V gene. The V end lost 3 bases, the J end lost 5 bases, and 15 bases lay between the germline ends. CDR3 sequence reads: CASSADRPEDEQYF. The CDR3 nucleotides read TGTGCCAGCAGCGCCGACAGGCCGGAAGACGAGCAGTACTTC.

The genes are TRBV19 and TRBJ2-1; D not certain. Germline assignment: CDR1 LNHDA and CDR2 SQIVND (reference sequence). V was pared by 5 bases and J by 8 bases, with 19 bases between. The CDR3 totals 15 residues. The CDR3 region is CASSPASISPYEQFF. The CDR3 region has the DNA TGTGCCAGTAGTCCCGCTAGTATCTCCCCCTATGAGCAGTTCTTC.

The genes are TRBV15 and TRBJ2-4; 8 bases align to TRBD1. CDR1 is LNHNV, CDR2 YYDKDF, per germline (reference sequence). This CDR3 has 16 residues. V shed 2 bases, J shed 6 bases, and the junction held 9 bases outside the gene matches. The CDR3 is CATSRYRSQGANIQYF. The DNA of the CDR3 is TGTGCCACCAGCAGATACCGATCCCAGGGGGCAAACATTCAGTACTTC.

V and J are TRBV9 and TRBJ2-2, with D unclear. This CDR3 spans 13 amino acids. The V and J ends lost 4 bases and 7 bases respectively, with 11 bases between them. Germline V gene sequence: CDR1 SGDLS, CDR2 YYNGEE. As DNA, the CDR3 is TGTGCCAGCAGCCTAGTGGGCCTCGGGGAGCTGTTTTTT. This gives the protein CASSLVGLGELFF. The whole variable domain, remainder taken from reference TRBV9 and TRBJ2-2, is DSGVTQTPKHLITATGQRVTLRCSPRSGDLSVYWYQQSLDQGLQFLIQYYNGEERAKGNILERFSAQQFPDLHSELNLSSLELGDSALYFCASSLVGLGELFFGEGSRLTVL.

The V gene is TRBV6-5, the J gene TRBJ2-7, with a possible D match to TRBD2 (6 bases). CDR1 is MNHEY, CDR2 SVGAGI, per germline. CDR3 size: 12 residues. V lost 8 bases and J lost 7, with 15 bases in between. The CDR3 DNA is TGTGCCAGCGGGATACTAGGGAGGGAGCAGTACTTC. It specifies CASGILGREQYF.

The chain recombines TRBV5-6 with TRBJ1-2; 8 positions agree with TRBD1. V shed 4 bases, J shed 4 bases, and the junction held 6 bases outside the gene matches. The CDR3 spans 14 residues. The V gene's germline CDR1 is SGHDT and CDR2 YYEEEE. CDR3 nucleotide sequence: TGTGCCAGCAGCGGGCTGACAGGGGCCTATGGCTACACCTTC. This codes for CASSGLTGAYGYTF.

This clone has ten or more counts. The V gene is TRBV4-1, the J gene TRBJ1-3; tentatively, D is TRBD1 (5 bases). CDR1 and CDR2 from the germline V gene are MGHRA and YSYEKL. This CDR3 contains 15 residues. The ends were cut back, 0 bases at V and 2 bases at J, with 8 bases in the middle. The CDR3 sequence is CASSQDEGAGNTIYF. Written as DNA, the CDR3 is TGCGCCAGCAGCCAAGATGAAGGGGCTGGAAACACCATATATTTT.

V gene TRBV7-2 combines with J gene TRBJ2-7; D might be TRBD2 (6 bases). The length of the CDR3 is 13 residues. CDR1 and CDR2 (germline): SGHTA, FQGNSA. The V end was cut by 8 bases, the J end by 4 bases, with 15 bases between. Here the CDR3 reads CASLLQGGYEQYF. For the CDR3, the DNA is TGTGCCAGCCTTCTCCAGGGAGGTTACGAGCAGTACTTC. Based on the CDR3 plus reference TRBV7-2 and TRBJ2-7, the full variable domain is GAGVSQSPSNKVTEKGKDVELRCDPISGHTALYWYRQSLGQGLEFLIYFQGNSAPDKSGLPSDRFSAERTGGSVSTLTIQRTQQEDSAVYLCASLLQGGYEQYFGPGTRLTVT.

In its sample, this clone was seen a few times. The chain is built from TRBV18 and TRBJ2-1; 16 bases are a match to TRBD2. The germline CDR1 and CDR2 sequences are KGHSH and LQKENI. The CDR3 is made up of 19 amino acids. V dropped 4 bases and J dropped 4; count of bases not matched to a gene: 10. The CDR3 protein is CASSRRGTSGRDLYNEQFF. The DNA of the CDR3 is TGTGCCAGCTCACGACGGGGGACTAGCGGGAGGGATTTATACAATGAGCAGTTCTTC.